This is a list of T cell receptor beta chains from one sample in a study of CD8+CD57+ T cells in acquired aplastic anemia. TCRdb reprocessed the reads with MiXCR, giving one entry per CDR3 protein. The top ten hold approximately 2.9% of the sample, which has more than 150,000 distinct CDR3 sequences, approximately 49% seen once. Sample: sorted CD4+, CD8+, or CD8+CD57+ T cells (not recorded which) from PBMCs. The source of these receptors is a human donor in good health. CDR3s include the opening cysteine and the closing phenylalanine or tryptophan. Each record gives: V gene, clone size, J gene, D gene, CDR3 DNA, CDR3 protein. A D gene is named only where the DNA matches it firmly. Size tells how often a clone was seen (once, few, many) or the class of an expanded clone, and some rows leave it out.

TRBV6-1,few,TRBJ2-3,TRBD2,TGTGCCAGCCCCTCGAGACTAGCGGCTAGCACAGATACGCAGTATTTT,CASPSRLAASTDTQYF
TRBV11-1,once,TRBJ2-7,TRBD2,TGTGCCAGCAGCTTTAGAGCGGGAGGGCCAGCGGGTTGGAGGGAGCAGTACTTC,CASSFRAGGPAGWREQYF
TRBV7-9,-,TRBJ2-7,TRBD1,TGTGCCAGCAGCTCTGGGACAGGGGCCGACGAGCAGTACTTC,CASSSGTGADEQYF
TRBV15,-,TRBJ2-7,-,TGTGCCACCAGCAGAGATCTTGGAGGGAACACCGGGGAGCAGTACTTC,CATSRDLGGNTGEQYF
TRBV15,-,TRBJ2-5,-,TGTGCCACCAGCAGAGAGGGTCGACAGGAAGAGACCCAGTACTTC,CATSREGRQEETQYF
TRBV5-1,many,TRBJ2-3,TRBD2,TGCGCCAGCAGCTTGGGACTAGCGGGAGTTGATACGCAGTATTTT,CASSLGLAGVDTQYF
TRBV15,-,TRBJ1-6,-,TGTGCCACCAGCAGCAGGGGCGGTAATTCACCCCTCCACTTT,CATSSRGGNSPLHF
TRBV2,-,TRBJ2-1,-,TGTGCCAGCAAAAGGATCACTTCCTACAATGAGCAGTTCTTC,CASKRITSYNEQFF
TRBV4-1,many,TRBJ2-1,TRBD2,TGCGCCAGCAGCTGGGGACTAGCGGGAAACGGCGAGCAGTTCTTC,CASSWGLAGNGEQFF
TRBV2,-,TRBJ2-4,-,TGTGCCAGCAGTGAAGGGTTGGGCTATGAACGGTGGGACATTCAGTACTTC,CASSEGLGYERWDIQYF
TRBV10-3,-,TRBJ1-5,-,TGTGCCATCGGTTGGGGGGATAATCAGCCCCAGCATTTT,CAIGWGDNQPQHF
TRBV2,many,TRBJ2-7,TRBD2,TGTGCCAGCAATGAAGCGGGATTAGACGAGCAGTACTTC,CASNEAGLDEQYF
TRBV2,-,TRBJ1-2,-,TGTGCCAGCAGGTTAGGACCCCCCTACACCTTC,CASRLGPPYTF
TRBV11-2,many,TRBJ2-1,TRBD1,TGTGCCAGCAGCCCTACCCGGACAGGGATCAATGAGCAGTTCTTC,CASSPTRTGINEQFF
TRBV11-2,-,TRBJ2-1,TRBD2,TGTGCCAGCAGCTTGGATAGCGGGACCTACAATGAGCAGTTCTTC,CASSLDSGTYNEQFF
TRBV2,many,TRBJ2-1,-,TGTGCCAGCAGTGAAGAGGCCAGCAGTTTATGGGATGAGCAGTTCTTC,CASSEEASSLWDEQFF
TRBV19,many,TRBJ2-1,TRBD1,TGTGCCACCAAACTTGCGACAGGGGAGTGGAATGAGCAGTTCTTC,CATKLATGEWNEQFF
TRBV10-3,-,TRBJ2-2,-,TGTGCCATCAGTGGGGAGGATTTGGCCCCCCCCGGGGAGCTGTTTTTT,CAISGEDLAPPGELFF
TRBV20-1,few,TRBJ1-2,-,TGCAGTGCTAGAGATCCCCCCGGGAGGGGCAACTATGGCTACACCTTC,CSARDPPGRGNYGYTF
TRBV5-4,-,TRBJ2-3,TRBD2,TGTGCCAGCAGTCCGCGGACTAGCGGGAGGGCCGGGGATACGCAGTATTTT,CASSPRTSGRAGDTQYF
TRBV7-9,many,TRBJ2-3,TRBD2,TGTGCCAGCAGCAATCGGGACTACCCATGTTTT,CASSNRDYPCF
TRBV19,-,TRBJ2-7,TRBD1,TGTGCCAGTAGTATGGGGACAGGGCCCTACGAGCAGTACTTC,CASSMGTGPYEQYF
TRBV2,once,TRBJ2-1,-,TGTGCCAGCAGTCGCGGTAGCTCATACAATGAGCAGTTCTTC,CASSRGSSYNEQFF
TRBV2,-,TRBJ2-7,-,TGTGCCTCACGGACGGACGCCTACGAGCAGTACTTC,CASRTDAYEQYF
TRBV7-3,-,TRBJ1-1,-,TGTGCCAGCAGCAATGGGGCATACACTGAAGCTTTCTTT,CASSNGAYTEAFF
TRBV5-1,many,TRBJ2-1,TRBD2,TGCGCCAGCAGCTTTTTAGCGGGAGGGGCCTACAATGAGCAGTTCTTC,CASSFLAGGAYNEQFF
TRBV19,-,TRBJ1-2,-,TGTGCCAGTAGGAGTAGTGGATACGGCTACACCTTC,CASRSSGYGYTF
TRBV5-1,many,TRBJ1-1,-,TGCGCCAGCAGCTTGTCGGAGGCGAACACTGAAGCTTTCTTT,CASSLSEANTEAFF
TRBV24-1,once,TRBJ1-2,-,TGTGCCACCAGTGATCGGACAGCGGCCTATGGCTACACCTTC,CATSDRTAAYGYTF
TRBV15,-,TRBJ1-5,-,TGTGCCACCAGCAGCCCTCTGGAGCGGTATGGCAATCAGCCCCAGCATTTT,CATSSPLERYGNQPQHF
TRBV2,-,TRBJ1-5,-,TGTGCCAGCACCGGGGACAAGGGTCAGCCCCAGCATTTT,CASTGDKGQPQHF
TRBV5-1,many,TRBJ2-7,TRBD1,TGCGCCAGCAGCTTGGAGGGCAGGGGGACCCACGAGCAGTACTTC,CASSLEGRGTHEQYF
TRBV19,few,TRBJ2-3,-,TGTGCCAGTAGGCAATCCACAGATACGCAGTATTTT,CASRQSTDTQYF
TRBV24-1,-,TRBJ2-5,TRBD2,TGTGCCACCAGTGATTCCAGGGCTAGCGGGAGAGAGACCCAGTACTTC,CATSDSRASGRETQYF
TRBV29-1,-,TRBJ2-3,-,TGCAGCGTTCGGACAGTTACCTCCACAGATACGCAGTATTTT,CSVRTVTSTDTQYF
TRBV29-1,-,TRBJ2-1,TRBD1,TGCAGCGGGACCGGGACAGGCGCCACCTACAATGAGCAGTTCTTC,CSGTGTGATYNEQFF
TRBV19,-,TRBJ1-5,TRBD1,TGTGCCAGTCAGACAGGGGGCGCGTTGCAGCCCCAGCATTTT,CASQTGGALQPQHF
TRBV19,-,TRBJ2-7,TRBD2,TGTGCCAGTAGTTGGCAGGGAGGGTTCTACGAGCAGTACTTC,CASSWQGGFYEQYF
TRBV25-1,few,TRBJ2-7,-,TGTGCCAGCAGTGAAACACGGGACCACTACGAGCAGTACTTC,CASSETRDHYEQYF
TRBV7-8,few,TRBJ2-3,TRBD2,TGTGCCAGCAGTCAGGGACTAGCGGGAGCGGCAGATACGCAGTATTTT,CASSQGLAGAADTQYF
TRBV5-5,many,TRBJ2-7,-,TGTGCCAGCAGCCATAGGGATACGAACTACGAGCAGTACTTC,CASSHRDTNYEQYF
TRBV6-2/TRBV6-3,few,TRBJ2-2,TRBD1,TGTGCCAGCAGTTATTTAGCTTGGGGCAGGGGGCTTAGCGGGGAGCTGTTTTTT,CASSYLAWGRGLSGELFF
TRBV2,many,TRBJ2-1,-,TGTGCCGGGTCTACTAGCCATGAGCAGTTCTTC,CAGSTSHEQFF
TRBV20-1,-,TRBJ2-7,-,TGCAGTGCTAGAGATGCGCGAGGGAGGAACGACGAGCAGTACTTC,CSARDARGRNDEQYF
TRBV10-2,-,TRBJ2-5,-,TGCGTCAGCAGTGAGACGGGGAAAGGGCAAGAGACCCAGTACTTC,CVSSETGKGQETQYF
TRBV20-1,-,TRBJ1-2,-,TGCAGTGCTAGAGATAACGGGGTGGGCCTTCCGGCGGACGGCTACACCTTC,CSARDNGVGLPADGYTF
TRBV11-2,-,TRBJ1-1,-,TGTGCCAGCAGCTTAGGCAGGACCTCTGAAGCTTTCTTT,CASSLGRTSEAFF
TRBV11-1,-,TRBJ2-1,TRBD1,TGTGCCAGCAGGTCGGGACAGGGCTCCTACAATGAGCAGTTATTC,CASRSGQGSYNEQLF